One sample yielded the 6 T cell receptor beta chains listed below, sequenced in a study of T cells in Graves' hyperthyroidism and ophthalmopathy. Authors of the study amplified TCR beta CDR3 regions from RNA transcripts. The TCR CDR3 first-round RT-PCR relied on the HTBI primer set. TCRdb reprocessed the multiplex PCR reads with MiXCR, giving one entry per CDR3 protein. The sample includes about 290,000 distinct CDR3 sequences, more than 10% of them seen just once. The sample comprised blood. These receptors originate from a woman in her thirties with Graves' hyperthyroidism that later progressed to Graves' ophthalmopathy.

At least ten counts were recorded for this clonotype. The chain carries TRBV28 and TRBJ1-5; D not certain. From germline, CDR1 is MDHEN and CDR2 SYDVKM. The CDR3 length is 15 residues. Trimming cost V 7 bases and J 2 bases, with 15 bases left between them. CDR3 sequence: CASNRRGEGNQPQHF. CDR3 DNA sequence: TGTGCCAGCAACCGGCGCGGGGAGGGCAATCAGCCCCAGCATTTT. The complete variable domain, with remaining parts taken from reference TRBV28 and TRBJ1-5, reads DVKVTQSSRYLVKRTGEKVFLECVQDMDHENMFWYRQDPGLGLRLIYFSYDVKMKEKGDIPEGYSVSREKKERFSLILESASTNQTSMYLCASNRRGEGNQPQHFGDGTRLSIL.

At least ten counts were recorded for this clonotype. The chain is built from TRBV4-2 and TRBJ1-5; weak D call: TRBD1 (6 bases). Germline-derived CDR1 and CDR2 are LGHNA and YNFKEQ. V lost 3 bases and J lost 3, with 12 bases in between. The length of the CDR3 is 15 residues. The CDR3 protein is CASSQGTGHNQPQHF. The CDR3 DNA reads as TGTGCCAGCAGCCAGGGCACAGGGCACAATCAGCCCCAGCATTTT.

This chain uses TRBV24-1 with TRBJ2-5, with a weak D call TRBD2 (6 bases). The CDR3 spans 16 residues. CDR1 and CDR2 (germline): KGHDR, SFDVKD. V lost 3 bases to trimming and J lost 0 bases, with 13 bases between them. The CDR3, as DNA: TGTGCCACCAGTGATCCAAAGACTAGGTACCAAGAGACCCAGTACTTC. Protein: CATSDPKTRYQETQYF.

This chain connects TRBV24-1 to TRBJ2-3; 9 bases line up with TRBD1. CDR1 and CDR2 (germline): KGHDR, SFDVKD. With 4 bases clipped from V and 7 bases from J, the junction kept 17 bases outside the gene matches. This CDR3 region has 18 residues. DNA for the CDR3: TGTGCCACCAGTGACCTTACCAACCCCGGGACAGGGAAAAATACGCAGTATTTT. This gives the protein CATSDLTNPGTGKNTQYF.

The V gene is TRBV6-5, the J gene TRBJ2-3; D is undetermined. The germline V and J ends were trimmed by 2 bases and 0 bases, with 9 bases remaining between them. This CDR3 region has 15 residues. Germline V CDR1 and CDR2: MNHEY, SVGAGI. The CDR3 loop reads CASSYGVSSTDTQYF. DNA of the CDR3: TGTGCCAGCAGTTACGGCGTTTCTAGCACAGATACGCAGTATTTT.

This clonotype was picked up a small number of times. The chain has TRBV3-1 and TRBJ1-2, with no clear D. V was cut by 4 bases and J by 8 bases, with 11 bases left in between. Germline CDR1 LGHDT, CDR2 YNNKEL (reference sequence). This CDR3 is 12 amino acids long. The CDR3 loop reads CASSRQESGYTF. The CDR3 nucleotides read TGTGCCAGCAGCCGCCAAGAAAGCGGCTACACCTTC.